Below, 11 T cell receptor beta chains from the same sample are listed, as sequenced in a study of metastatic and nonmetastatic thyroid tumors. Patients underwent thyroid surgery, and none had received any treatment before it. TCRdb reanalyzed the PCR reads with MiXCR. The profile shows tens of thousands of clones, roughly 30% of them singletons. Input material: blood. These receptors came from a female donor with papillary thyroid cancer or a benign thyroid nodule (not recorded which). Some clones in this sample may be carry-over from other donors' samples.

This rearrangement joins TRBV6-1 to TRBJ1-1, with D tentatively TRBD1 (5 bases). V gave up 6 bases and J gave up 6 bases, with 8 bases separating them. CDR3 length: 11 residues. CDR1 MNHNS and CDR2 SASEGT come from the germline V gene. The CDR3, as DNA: TGTGCCAGCAGGCAGGGATCTGAAGCTTTCTTT. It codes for CASRQGSEAFF.

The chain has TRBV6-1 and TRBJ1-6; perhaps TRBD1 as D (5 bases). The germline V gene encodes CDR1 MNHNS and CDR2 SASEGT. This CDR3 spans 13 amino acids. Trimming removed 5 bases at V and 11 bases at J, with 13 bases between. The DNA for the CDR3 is TGTGCCAGCAGTACTATGGGGGGGACACCCCTCCACTTT. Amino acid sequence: CASSTMGGTPLHF.

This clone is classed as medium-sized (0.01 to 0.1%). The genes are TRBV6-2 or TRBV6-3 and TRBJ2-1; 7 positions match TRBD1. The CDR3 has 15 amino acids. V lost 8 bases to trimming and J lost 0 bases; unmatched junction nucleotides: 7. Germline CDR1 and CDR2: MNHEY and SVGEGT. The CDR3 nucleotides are TGTGCCAGCGGCTCTCCAGGGGGCTCCTACAATGAGCAGTTCTTC. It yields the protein CASGSPGGSYNEQFF.

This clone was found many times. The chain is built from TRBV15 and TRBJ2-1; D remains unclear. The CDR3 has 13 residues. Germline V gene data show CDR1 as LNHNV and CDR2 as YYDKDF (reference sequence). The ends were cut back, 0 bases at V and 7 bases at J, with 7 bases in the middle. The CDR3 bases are TGTGCCACCAGCAGAGAGGTCCAAAATGAGCAGTTCTTC. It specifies CATSREVQNEQFF.

The CDR3 region is CASSLEEDNYSNQPQHF. As DNA, the CDR3 is TGTGCCAGCAGCTTAGAAGAGGACAACTATAGCAATCAGCCCCAGCATTTT. This rearrangement joins TRBV7-8 to TRBJ1-5; TRBD1 is a possible D gene (5 bases). Trimming took off 1 base at V and 0 bases at J, with 13 bases between the two ends. The V gene's germline CDR1 is SGHVS and CDR2 FQNEAQ. There are 17 residues in the CDR3.

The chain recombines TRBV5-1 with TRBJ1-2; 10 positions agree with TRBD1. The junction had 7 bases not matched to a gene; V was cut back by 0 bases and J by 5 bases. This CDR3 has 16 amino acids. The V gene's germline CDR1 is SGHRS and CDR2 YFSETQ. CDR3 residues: CASSLAPGTGVYGYTF. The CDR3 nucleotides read TGCGCCAGCAGCTTGGCCCCCGGGACAGGGGTATATGGCTACACCTTC.

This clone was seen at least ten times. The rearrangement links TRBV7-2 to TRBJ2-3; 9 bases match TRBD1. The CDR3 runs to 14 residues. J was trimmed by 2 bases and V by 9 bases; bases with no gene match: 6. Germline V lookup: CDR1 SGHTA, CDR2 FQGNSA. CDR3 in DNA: TGTGCCAGTGCGGGACAGGGCTTCACAGATACGCAGTATTTT. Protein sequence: CASAGQGFTDTQYF.

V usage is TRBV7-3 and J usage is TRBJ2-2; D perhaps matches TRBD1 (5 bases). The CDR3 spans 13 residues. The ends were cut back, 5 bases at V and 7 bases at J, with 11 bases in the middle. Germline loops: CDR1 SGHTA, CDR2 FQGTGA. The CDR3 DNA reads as TGTGCCAGCAGCCGCAGGGATAACGGGGAGCTGTTTTTT. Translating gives CASSRRDNGELFF.

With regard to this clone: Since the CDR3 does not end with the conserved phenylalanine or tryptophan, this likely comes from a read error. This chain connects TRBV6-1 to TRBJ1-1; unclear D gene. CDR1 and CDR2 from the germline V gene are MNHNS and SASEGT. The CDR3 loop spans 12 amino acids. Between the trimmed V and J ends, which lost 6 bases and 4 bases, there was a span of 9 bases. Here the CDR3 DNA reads TGTGCCAGCAGGGCCTCGGGCACTGAAGCTTTCCTT. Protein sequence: CASRASGTEAFL.

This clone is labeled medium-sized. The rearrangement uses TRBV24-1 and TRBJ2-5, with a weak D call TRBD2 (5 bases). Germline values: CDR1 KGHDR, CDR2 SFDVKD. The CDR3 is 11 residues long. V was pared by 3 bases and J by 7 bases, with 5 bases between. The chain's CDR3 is CATSDAGTQYF. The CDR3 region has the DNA TGTGCCACCAGTGATGCGGGGACCCAGTACTTC.

CDR3 sequence: CASSPRGAGVWANVLTF. The CDR3 coding sequence is TGCGCCAGCAGCCCACGAGGGGCGGGAGTTTGGGCCAACGTCCTGACTTTC. The chain joins TRBV5-1 to TRBJ2-6; 7 bases match TRBD2. CDR3 length equals 17 residues. CDR1 and CDR2 (germline): SGHRS, YFSETQ. The J segment lost 5 bases and the V segment lost 4 bases, leaving 12 bases of the junction unmatched.